The entry below describes one T cell receptor (beta chain). The germline V gene has CDR1 SQVTM and CDR2 ANQGSEA. The CDR3 has 15 amino acids. Trimming shortened V by 0 bases and J by 1 base, and 12 bases separated the two germline ends. This specimen comes from a study of beta chain features in type 1 diabetes. The isolated RNA, all of it, was reverse transcribed, so expressed TCRB transcripts were what got sequenced. The method was immunoSEQ multiplex PCR; TCRdb's version includes in-frame clones alone and lacks a portion of them. The data hold approximately 150,000 clones, with roughly 9.1% observed a single time.

V gene TRBV29-1 combines with J gene TRBJ1-2; D gene ambiguous. Sequencing used central memory CD4+ T cells from blood. The clonotype comes from a young woman in good health. The CDR3 sequence is CSVEDWAGGNYGYTF. The CDR3 region has the DNA TGCAGCGTTGAAGATTGGGCAGGAGGTAACTATGGCTACACCTTC. The variable domain in full, completed from reference TRBV29-1 and TRBJ1-2, reads SAVISQKPSRDICQRGTSLTIQCQVDSQVTMMFWYRQQPGQSLTLIATANQGSEATYESGFVIDKFPISRPNLTFSTLTVSNMSPEDSSIYLCSVEDWAGGNYGYTFGSGTRLTVV.